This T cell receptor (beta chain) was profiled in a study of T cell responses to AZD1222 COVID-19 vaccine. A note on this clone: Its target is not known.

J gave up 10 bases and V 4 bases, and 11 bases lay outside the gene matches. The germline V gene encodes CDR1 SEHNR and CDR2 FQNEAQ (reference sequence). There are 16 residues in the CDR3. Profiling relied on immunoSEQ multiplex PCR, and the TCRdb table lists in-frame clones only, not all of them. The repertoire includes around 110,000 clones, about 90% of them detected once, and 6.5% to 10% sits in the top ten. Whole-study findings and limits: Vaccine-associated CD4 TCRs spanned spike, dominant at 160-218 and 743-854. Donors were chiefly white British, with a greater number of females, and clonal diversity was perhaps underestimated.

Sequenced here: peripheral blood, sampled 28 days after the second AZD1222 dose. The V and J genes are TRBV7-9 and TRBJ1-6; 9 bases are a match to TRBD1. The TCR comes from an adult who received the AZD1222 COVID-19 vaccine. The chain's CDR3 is CASSSEDRGRRSPLHF. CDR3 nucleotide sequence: TGTGCCAGCAGCTCTGAGGACAGGGGAAGGAGGTCACCCCTCCACTTT.